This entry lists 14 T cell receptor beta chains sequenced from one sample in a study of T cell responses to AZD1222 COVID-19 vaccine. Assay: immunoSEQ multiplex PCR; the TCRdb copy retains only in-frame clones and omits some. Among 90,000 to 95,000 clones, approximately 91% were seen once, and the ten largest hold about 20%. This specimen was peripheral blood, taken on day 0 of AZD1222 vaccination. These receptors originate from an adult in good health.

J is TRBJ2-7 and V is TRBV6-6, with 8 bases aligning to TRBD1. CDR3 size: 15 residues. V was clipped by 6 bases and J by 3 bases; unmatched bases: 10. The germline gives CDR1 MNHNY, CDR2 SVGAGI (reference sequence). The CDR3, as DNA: TGTGCCAGCAGCACCCCTCCGACAGGGGACTACGAGCAGTACTTC. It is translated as CASSTPPTGDYEQYF.

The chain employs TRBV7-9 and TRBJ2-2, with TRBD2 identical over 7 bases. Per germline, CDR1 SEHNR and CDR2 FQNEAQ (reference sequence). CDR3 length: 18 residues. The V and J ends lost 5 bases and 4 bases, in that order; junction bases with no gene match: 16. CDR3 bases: TGTGCCAGCAGCCCTAGGGACGGGAGGAAGTGGTTCACCGGGGAGCTGTTTTTT. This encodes CASSPRDGRKWFTGELFF. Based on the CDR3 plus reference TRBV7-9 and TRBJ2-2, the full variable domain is DTGVSQNPRHKITKRGQNVTFRCDPISEHNRLYWYRQTLGQGPEFLTYFQNEAQLEKSRLLSDRFSAERPKGSFSTLEIQRTEQGDSAMYLCASSPRDGRKWFTGELFFGEGSRLTVL.

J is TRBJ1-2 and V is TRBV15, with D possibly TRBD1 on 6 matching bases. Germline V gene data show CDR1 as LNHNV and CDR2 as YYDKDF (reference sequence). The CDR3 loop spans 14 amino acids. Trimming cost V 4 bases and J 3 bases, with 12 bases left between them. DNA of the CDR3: TGTGCCACCAGCATCGACAGGAACTACTATGGCTACACCTTC. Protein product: CATSIDRNYYGYTF.

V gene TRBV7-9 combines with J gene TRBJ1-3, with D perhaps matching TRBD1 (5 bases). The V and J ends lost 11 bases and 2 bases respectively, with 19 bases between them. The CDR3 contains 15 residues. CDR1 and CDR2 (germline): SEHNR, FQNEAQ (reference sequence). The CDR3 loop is CAWGGAIKTGNTIYF. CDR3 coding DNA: TGTGCCTGGGGCGGGGCGATAAAGACTGGAAACACCATATATTTT.

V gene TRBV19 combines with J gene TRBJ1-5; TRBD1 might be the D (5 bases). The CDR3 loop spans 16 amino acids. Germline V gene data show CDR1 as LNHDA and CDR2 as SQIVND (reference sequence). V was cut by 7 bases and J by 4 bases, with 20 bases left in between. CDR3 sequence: CASTIYGGSGNQPQHF. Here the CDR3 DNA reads TGTGCCAGTACCATTTACGGGGGATCGGGTAATCAGCCCCAGCATTTT.

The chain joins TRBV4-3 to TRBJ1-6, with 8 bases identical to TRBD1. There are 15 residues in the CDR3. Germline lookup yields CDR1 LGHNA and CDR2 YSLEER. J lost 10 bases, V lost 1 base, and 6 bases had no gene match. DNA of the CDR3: TGCGCCAGCAGCCAAGTAGGGCAGGGGGCATCACCCCTCCACTTT. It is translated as CASSQVGQGASPLHF.

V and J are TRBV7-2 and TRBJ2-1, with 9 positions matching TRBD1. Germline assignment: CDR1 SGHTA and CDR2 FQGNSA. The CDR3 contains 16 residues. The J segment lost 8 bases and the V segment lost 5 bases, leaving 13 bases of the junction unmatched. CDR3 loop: CASSSSGQGWVDEQFF. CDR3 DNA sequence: TGTGCCAGCAGCAGCTCGGGACAGGGATGGGTGGATGAGCAGTTCTTC.

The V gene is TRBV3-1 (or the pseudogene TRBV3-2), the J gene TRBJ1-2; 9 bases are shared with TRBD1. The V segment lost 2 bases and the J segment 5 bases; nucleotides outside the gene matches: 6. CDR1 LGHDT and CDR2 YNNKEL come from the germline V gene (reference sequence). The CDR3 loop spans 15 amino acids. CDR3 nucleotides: TGTGCCAGCAGCCAATCCCCGGGACAGGGTTATGGCTACACCTTC. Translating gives CASSQSPGQGYGYTF.

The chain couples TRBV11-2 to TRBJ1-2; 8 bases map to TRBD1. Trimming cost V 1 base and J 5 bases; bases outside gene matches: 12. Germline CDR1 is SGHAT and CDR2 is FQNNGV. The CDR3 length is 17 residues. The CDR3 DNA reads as TGTGCCAGCAGCTTAGCGGGAGAGACAGGGGTTCGGTATGGCTACACCTTC. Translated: CASSLAGETGVRYGYTF.

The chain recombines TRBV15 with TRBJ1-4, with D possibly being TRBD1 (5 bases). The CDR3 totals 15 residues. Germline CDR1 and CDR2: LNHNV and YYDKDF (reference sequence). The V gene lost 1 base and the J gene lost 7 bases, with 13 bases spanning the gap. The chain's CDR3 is CATSRVGGVGEKLFF. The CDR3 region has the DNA TGTGCCACCAGCAGAGTTGGGGGGGTTGGTGAAAAACTGTTTTTT.

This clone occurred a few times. CDR3 residues: CASSLDRGDRYGYTF. CDR3 nucleotides: TGTGCCAGCAGCTTAGACAGGGGGGATCGCTATGGCTACACCTTC. The chain uses TRBV5-5 and TRBJ1-2; TRBD1 agrees at 9 bases. Looked up from germline, CDR1 is SGHKS and CDR2 is YYEKEE (reference sequence). The CDR3 is 15 residues long. The junction had 6 bases not matched to a gene; V was cut back by 2 bases and J by 4 bases.

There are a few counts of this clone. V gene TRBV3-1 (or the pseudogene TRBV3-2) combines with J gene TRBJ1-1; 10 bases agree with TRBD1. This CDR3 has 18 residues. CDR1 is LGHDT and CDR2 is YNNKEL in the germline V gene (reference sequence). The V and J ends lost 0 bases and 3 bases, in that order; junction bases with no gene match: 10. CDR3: CASSQELGTGVFYTEAFF. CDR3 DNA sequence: TGTGCCAGCAGCCAAGAGTTGGGGACAGGGGTTTTTTACACTGAAGCTTTCTTT.

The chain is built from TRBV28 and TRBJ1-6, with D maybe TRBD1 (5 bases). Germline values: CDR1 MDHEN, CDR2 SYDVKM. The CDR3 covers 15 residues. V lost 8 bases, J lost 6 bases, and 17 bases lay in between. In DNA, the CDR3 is TGTGCCAGCCTCCCCCCCGGACACAGTAATTCACCCCTCCACTTT. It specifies CASLPPGHSNSPLHF.

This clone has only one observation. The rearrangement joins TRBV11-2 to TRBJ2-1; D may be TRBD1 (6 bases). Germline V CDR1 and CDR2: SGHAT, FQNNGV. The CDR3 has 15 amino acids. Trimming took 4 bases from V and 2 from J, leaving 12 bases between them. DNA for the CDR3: TGTGCCAGCAGCTCGAGGGGGACCACCTACAATGAGCAGTTCTTC. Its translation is CASSSRGTTYNEQFF.